A selection of T cell receptor beta chains follows, all from one sample in a study of CD8 T cells in ankylosing spondylitis. TCRdb re-called the 5' RACE reads with MiXCR, one entry per CDR3 protein. The table lists about 220,000 distinct CDR3 sequences, about 10% of them singletons. Material: blood, either unsorted or a sorted T cell fraction (not recorded which). The receptors stem from a male donor with ankylosing spondylitis or in good health (not recorded which). Each CDR3 is given with its conserved first and last residue. Fields, in order: CDR3 protein, CDR3 DNA, D gene, clone size, J gene, V gene. The D gene is left open where the match is weak. Clone size is shown for a subset of rows, as once, few, many or a class of expanded clone.

CASSGDSGGNADTQYF TGTGCCAGCAGTGGTGATAGCGGGGGGAACGCAGATACGCAGTATTTT TRBD2 many TRBJ2-3 TRBV12-3/TRBV12-4
CASSPLGEGVSHEQYF TGTGCCAGCAGCCCGCTGGGGGAGGGGGTTTCCCACGAGCAGTACTTC . few TRBJ2-7 TRBV7-9
CASSTTGDETQYF TGCGCCAGCAGCACCACAGGGGATGAGACCCAGTACTTC TRBD1 few TRBJ2-5 TRBV5-1
CASSAGDRSYEQYF TGCGCCAGCTCCGCGGGGGACCGCTCCTACGAGCAGTACTTC TRBD2 few TRBJ2-7 TRBV5-1
CSVEVWDNTDTQYF TGCAGCGTTGAAGTATGGGACAACACAGATACGCAGTATTTT . . TRBJ2-3 TRBV29-1
CASSQGTGVRTQYF TGTGCCAGCAGCCAAGGGACAGGGGTACGGACCCAGTACTTC TRBD1 many TRBJ2-5 TRBV3-1
CATSEGAYNEQFF TGTGCCACCAGTGAAGGAGCCTACAATGAGCAGTTCTTC . many TRBJ2-1 TRBV24-1
CASGTDNYGYTF TGCGCCAGCGGGACGGACAACTATGGCTACACCTTC . . TRBJ1-2 TRBV5-1
CSGLGQETQYF TGCAGCGGACTAGGGCAAGAGACCCAGTACTTC TRBD2 many TRBJ2-5 TRBV20-1
CASSPREGLEETQYF TGCGCCAGCAGCCCAAGGGAGGGGCTAGAAGAGACCCAGTACTTC TRBD2 many TRBJ2-5 TRBV5-1
CSASGVGSYGYTF TGCAGTGCGTCGGGGGTGGGTAGCTATGGCTACACCTTC . many TRBJ1-2 TRBV20-1
CASSQTGTTSGYTF TGCGCCAGCAGCCAGACAGGCACCACAAGTGGCTACACCTTC . many TRBJ1-2 TRBV5-1
CASSGTGKETQYF TGTGCCAGCAGCGGGACAGGGAAAGAGACCCAGTACTTC TRBD1 many TRBJ2-5 TRBV5-6
CATSDLSDRRNEQFF TGTGCCACCAGTGATTTGTCGGACAGGCGAAATGAGCAGTTCTTC TRBD1 many TRBJ2-1 TRBV24-1
CASGTGTTSAGEQFF TGTGCTAGTGGTACCGGGACTACCTCTGCCGGTGAGCAGTTCTTC TRBD2 many TRBJ2-1 TRBV12-5
CASSLNVVQETQYF TGTGCCAGCAGCCTTAACGTGGTCCAAGAGACCCAGTACTTC . many TRBJ2-5 TRBV7-2
CASGSGASSYNEQFF TGTGCCAGCGGAAGCGGGGCGAGCTCCTACAATGAGCAGTTCTTC TRBD2 . TRBJ2-1 TRBV9
CASSQDLGTGAFF TGTGCCAGCAGCCAAGATTTGGGCACGGGAGCTTTCTTT . . TRBJ1-1 TRBV14
CSINRGVDEQYF TGCAGCATTAACAGGGGTGTCGACGAGCAGTACTTC TRBD1 . TRBJ2-7 TRBV29-1
CASSLGGGGGYTF TGTGCCAGCAGTTTGGGGGGGGGAGGGGGCTACACCTTC . few TRBJ1-2 TRBV27
CASSLSQGQAEKLFF TGTGCCAGCAGCTTATCCCAGGGTCAGGCTGAAAAACTGTTTTTT . many TRBJ1-4 TRBV7-9
CASSSGTINSPLHF TGTGCCAGCAGCTCAGGGACGATAAACTCACCCCTCCACTTT . few TRBJ1-6 TRBV7-3
CASSSGATKNYNEQFF TGTGCCAGCAGTTCGGGAGCGACGAAGAACTACAATGAGCAGTTCTTC . . TRBJ2-1 TRBV28
CASSWTGTSSYNEQFF TGCGCCAGCAGCTGGACAGGGACGAGCTCCTACAATGAGCAGTTCTTC TRBD1 many TRBJ2-1 TRBV5-1
CASSLIQGSTDTQYF TGCGCCAGCAGCTTGATTCAGGGGAGCACAGATACGCAGTATTTT . . TRBJ2-3 TRBV5-1
CSARRGDTEAFF TGCAGTGCTAGAAGGGGCGACACTGAAGCTTTCTTT . many TRBJ1-1 TRBV20-1
CASSQDPTAYEQYF TGTGCCAGCAGCCAAGATCCGACTGCCTACGAGCAGTACTTC . many TRBJ2-7 TRBV4-2
CASSPSRQGNYGYTF TGTGCCAGCAGCCCCAGCCGACAGGGTAACTATGGCTACACCTTC TRBD1 few TRBJ1-2 TRBV9
CASSYLGIGETQYF TGTGCCAGCAGCTACTTGGGGATTGGGGAGACCCAGTACTTC . many TRBJ2-5 TRBV7-8
CASSAQGVGVSEAFF TGTGCCAGCAGCGCCCAGGGGGTAGGGGTCTCTGAAGCTTTCTTT TRBD1 many TRBJ1-1 TRBV9
CASSPQRSGANVLTF TGCGCCAGCAGCCCGCAGCGCTCTGGGGCCAACGTCCTGACTTTC . . TRBJ2-6 TRBV5-1
CASRIPQGGGTEAFF TGTGCCAGCAGAATCCCACAGGGGGGAGGCACTGAAGCTTTCTTT TRBD1 few TRBJ1-1 TRBV12-3/TRBV12-4
CASHIGGVSPLHF TGTGCCAGCCACATAGGGGGGGTCTCACCCCTCCACTTT . many TRBJ1-6 TRBV12-3/TRBV12-4
CASHTGGETQYF TGTGCCAGCCACACAGGGGGAGAGACCCAGTACTTC TRBD1 many TRBJ2-5 TRBV12-3/TRBV12-4
CASSFIWTGGNTGELFF TGTGCCAGCAGCTTTATATGGACAGGGGGGAACACCGGGGAGCTGTTTTTT TRBD1 . TRBJ2-2 TRBV7-9
CSSSIGGRSTDTQYF TGTTCCAGCAGCATAGGGGGGAGAAGCACAGATACGCAGTATTTT . . TRBJ2-3 TRBV3-1
CSILTDPLKETQYF TGCTCCATCCTCACGGATCCTTTGAAAGAGACCCAGTACTTC . many TRBJ2-5 TRBV29-1
CASSATSAEETQYF TGTGCCAGCTCCGCGACTAGCGCAGAAGAGACCCAGTACTTC TRBD2 few TRBJ2-5 TRBV18
CATSGDRVAEQFF TGTGCCACCAGCGGAGACAGGGTCGCTGAGCAGTTCTTC TRBD1 . TRBJ2-1 TRBV15
CASSLWGANQPQHF TGTGCCAGCAGCTTATGGGGCGCAAATCAGCCCCAGCATTTT . few TRBJ1-5 TRBV7-2
CASSLLYSYNEQFF TGTGCCAGCAGCTTACTGTACTCCTACAATGAGCAGTTCTTC . . TRBJ2-1 TRBV7-2
CASSPTGGTNEKLFF TGTGCCAGCAGCCCAACAGGGGGGACTAATGAAAAACTGTTTTTT TRBD1 few TRBJ1-4 TRBV7-3